These 17 T cell receptor beta chains share one sample of origin, sequenced in a study of T cells after yellow fever vaccination. TCRdb ran MiXCR on the 5' RACE reads and lists one entry per CDR3 protein. The sample has 400,000 or so distinct CDR3 sequences, 18% seen once. Specimen: PBMCs, collected before the yellow fever booster vaccination. The receptors derive from a man younger than 30 who received the YFV17D yellow fever vaccine.

V is TRBV28 and J is TRBJ2-3, with 8 bases aligning to TRBD2. V gave up 5 bases and J gave up 3 bases; unmatched junction bases: 10. The length of the CDR3 is 16 residues. The germline gives CDR1 MDHEN, CDR2 SYDVKM. The CDR3 loop reads CASSTGGSGETDTQYF. CDR3 in DNA: TGTGCCAGCAGTACTGGCGGTAGCGGGGAGACAGATACGCAGTATTTT.

This clonotype was seen ten or more times. The chain has TRBV29-1 and TRBJ2-4, with TRBD1 matching 9 bases. Germline lookup yields CDR1 SQVTM and CDR2 ANQGSEA. The CDR3 has 11 residues. The trim removed 4 bases at V and 16 bases at J, leaving 8 bases unmatched. CDR3 amino acids: CSVGGDREEYF. DNA of the CDR3: TGCAGCGTTGGCGGGGACAGGGAGGAATACTTC.

This clonotype was seen more than once but under ten times. CDR3 residues: CASSLGQGWIYEQYV. Here the CDR3 DNA reads TGCGCCAGCAGCTTGGGACAGGGTTGGATCTACGAGCAGTACGTC. The gene calls are TRBV5-1 and TRBJ2-7, with TRBD1 matching over 7 bases. The junction had 6 bases not matched to a gene; V was cut back by 0 bases and J by 3 bases. The germline CDR1 and CDR2 sequences are SGHRS and YFSETQ. The CDR3 contains 15 residues.

J is TRBJ1-2 and V is TRBV7-9; D unclear. Trimming left V 3 bases short and J 8 bases short, with 10 bases between. Germline V gene lookup returns CDR1 SEHNR and CDR2 FQNEAQ (reference sequence). This CDR3 is built from 12 residues. The CDR3 loop is CASSLGPSGYTF. For the CDR3, the DNA is TGTGCCAGCAGCTTGGGCCCCTCCGGCTACACCTTC.

This clonotype showed up many times. V usage is TRBV28 and J usage is TRBJ2-7; D is undetermined. The CDR3 covers 12 residues. V was pared by 2 bases and J by 3 bases, with 5 bases between. Germline loops: CDR1 MDHEN, CDR2 SYDVKM. The CDR3 protein is CASSLDNYEQYV. In DNA, the CDR3 is TGTGCCAGCAGTTTAGACAACTACGAGCAGTACGTC.

This chain connects TRBV20-1 to TRBJ2-7; 10 nucleotides align to TRBD1. The J segment lost 3 bases and the V segment lost 3 bases, leaving 5 bases of the junction unmatched. The CDR3 contains 14 residues. Germline CDR1 DFQATT, CDR2 SNEGSKA (reference sequence). CDR3: CSARGDRGLYEQYF. CDR3 DNA: TGCAGTGCTAGGGGGGACAGGGGACTCTACGAGCAGTACTTC.

The CDR3 is CASTTGRVPYSGNTIYF. CDR3 coding DNA: TGTGCCAGCACCACAGGAAGGGTGCCCTACTCTGGAAACACCATATATTTT. The chain recombines TRBV28 with TRBJ1-3; weak D call: TRBD1 (5 bases). V dropped 7 bases and J dropped 0 bases, with 19 bases sitting between them. Germline-derived CDR1 and CDR2 are MDHEN and SYDVKM. The CDR3 extends over 17 amino acids. Full variable domain (outside the CDR3, taken from reference TRBV28 and TRBJ1-3): DVKVTQSSRYLVKRTGEKVFLECVQDMDHENMFWYRQDPGLGLRLIYFSYDVKMKEKGDIPEGYSVSREKKERFSLILESASTNQTSMYLCASTTGRVPYSGNTIYFGEGSWLTVV.

V is TRBV7-2 and J is TRBJ2-5; 10 bases fit TRBD2. The trim removed 3 bases at V and 7 bases at J, leaving 14 bases unmatched. Germline CDR1 reads SGHTA; CDR2 reads FQGNSA. This CDR3 comprises 17 residues. In DNA, the CDR3 is TGTGCCAGCAGCTTTGCCCTTCTAGCGGGGGCCCGACGGACCCAGTACTTC. This translates into CASSFALLAGARRTQYF.

J is TRBJ1-4 and V is TRBV6-5, with unresolved D. Germline V gene sequence: CDR1 MNHEY, CDR2 SVGAGI. The germline V and J ends were trimmed by 3 bases and 4 bases, with 9 bases remaining between them. CDR3 length: 14 amino acids. CDR3 in DNA: TGTGCCAGCAGTTATTACAGCAGTAATGAAAAACTGTTTTTT. Protein: CASSYYSSNEKLFF.

This clonotype was recorded many times. The J gene is TRBJ2-7, the V gene TRBV7-2, with D possibly TRBD1 on 6 matching bases. This CDR3 comprises 14 residues. Germline CDR1 reads SGHTA; CDR2 reads FQGNSA. Trimming pared 3 bases from V and 2 bases from J, leaving 11 bases between. This CDR3 reads CASSLGTKTYEQYF. The CDR3 region has the DNA TGTGCCAGCAGCTTGGGGACAAAAACCTACGAGCAGTACTTC. Using reference TRBV7-2 and TRBJ2-7 for the parts outside the CDR3, the full variable domain is GAGVSQSPSNKVTEKGKDVELRCDPISGHTALYWYRQSLGQGLEFLIYFQGNSAPDKSGLPSDRFSAERTGGSVSTLTIQRTQQEDSAVYLCASSLGTKTYEQYFGPGTRLTVT.

The chain has TRBV20-1 and TRBJ1-5; D is uncertain. This CDR3 is 13 amino acids long. Between the trimmed V and J ends, which lost 5 bases and 4 bases, there was a span of 12 bases. Looked up from germline, CDR1 is DFQATT and CDR2 is SNEGSKA (reference sequence). CDR3 bases: TGCAGTGCTCCGCCAGGAGAGAATCAGCCCCAGCATTTT. Its translation: CSAPPGENQPQHF.

The V gene is TRBV7-2, the J gene TRBJ1-2; TRBD1 matches 7 bases. Germline CDR1 SGHTA, CDR2 FQGNSA. The V and J ends lost 0 bases and 3 bases, in that order; junction bases with no gene match: 13. The CDR3 consists of 18 residues. The CDR3 nucleotides read TGTGCCAGCAGCTTAGCAGCCCGGGGCAGGGGGTTCGACTATGGCTACACCTTC. Its protein product is CASSLAARGRGFDYGYTF.

This clonotype came up a few times. The V call is TRBV18, the J call TRBJ2-7, with 9 bases fitting TRBD1. The CDR3 is 16 amino acids. Germline values: CDR1 KGHSH, CDR2 LQKENI. The V and J ends lost 5 bases and 0 bases, in that order; junction bases with no gene match: 8. As DNA, the CDR3 is TGTGCCAGCTCAAGGGGGACAGGGACAACCTCCTACGAGCAGTACTTC. This gives the protein CASSRGTGTTSYEQYF.

The J gene is TRBJ2-1, the V gene TRBV20-1; D might be TRBD1 (5 bases). Per germline, CDR1 DFQATT and CDR2 SNEGSKA (reference sequence). CDR3 length equals 11 residues. V was shortened by 6 bases and J by 15 bases, with 18 bases between the two germline ends. This chain's CDR3 is CSASPLGDVFF. The CDR3 bases are TGCAGTGCCTCACCGCTAGGGGATGTGTTCTTC.

The V gene is TRBV27, the J gene TRBJ1-5; D gene unclear. The CDR3 is 14 residues long. The V gene's germline CDR1 is MNHEY and CDR2 SMNVEV (reference sequence). V was pared by 8 bases and J by 0 bases, with 11 bases between. Written as DNA, the CDR3 is TGTGCCAGCGGCGTGGGGAATAGCAATCAGCCCCAGCATTTT. Translation gives CASGVGNSNQPQHF.

This chain links TRBV28 with TRBJ2-1, with D possibly TRBD1 on 6 matching bases. Germline values: CDR1 MDHEN, CDR2 SYDVKM. V lost 7 bases and J lost 12, with 16 bases in between. The CDR3 is 12 amino acids. The DNA for the CDR3 is TGTGCCAGCAACGATCCTCAGGGGTGGCAGTTCTTC. Amino acids: CASNDPQGWQFF.

The J gene is TRBJ2-1, the V gene TRBV9; 13 bases agree with TRBD2. Germline-derived CDR1 and CDR2 are SGDLS and YYNGEE. The ends lost 4 bases at V and 4 bases at J; junction bases unmatched: 8. The CDR3 length is 17 residues. For the CDR3, the DNA is TGTGCCAGCAGCTTCCGACTAGCGGGGGGCCGGTACAATGAGCAGTTCTTC. This sequence encodes CASSFRLAGGRYNEQFF.